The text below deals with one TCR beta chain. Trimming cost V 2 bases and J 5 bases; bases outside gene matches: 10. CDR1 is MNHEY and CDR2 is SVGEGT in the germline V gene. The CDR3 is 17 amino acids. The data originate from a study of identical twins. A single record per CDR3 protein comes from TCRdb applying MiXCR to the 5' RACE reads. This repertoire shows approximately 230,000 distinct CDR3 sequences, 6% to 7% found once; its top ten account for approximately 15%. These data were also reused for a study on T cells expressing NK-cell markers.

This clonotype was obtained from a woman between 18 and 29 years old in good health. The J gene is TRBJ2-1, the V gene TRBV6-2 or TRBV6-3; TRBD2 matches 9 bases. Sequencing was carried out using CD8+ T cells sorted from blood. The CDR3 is CASSYLHGTSRNNEQFF. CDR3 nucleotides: TGTGCCAGCAGTTACCTTCACGGGACTAGCAGGAACAATGAGCAGTTCTTC.